Sequencing of this T cell receptor (gamma chain) was carried out in a study of human gamma delta and Vdelta1 T cells. By frequency in the sample, this clone is large. The antigen remains unidentified. TCRdb re-called the PCR reads through CATT. Of about 3,900 gamma-chain clones listed, 16% are singletons. This CDR3 contains 12 residues. Germline CDR1 VTNTFY, CDR2 YDVSTARD (reference sequence). Trimming at V came to 4 bases and at J to 0 bases, leaving 0 bases not matched to a gene. This clonotype originated in a human donor in good health. The chain links TRGV3 to TRGJ1 or TRGJ2. Source material: Vdelta1 gamma-delta T cells from blood grown in culture (DOT cells). The CDR3 protein is CATWENYYKKLF. Here the CDR3 DNA reads TGTGCCACCTGGGAGAATTATTATAAGAAACTCTTT.